This section outlines one T cell receptor beta chain sequence together with its context. No antigen is known for it. The data derive from a study of T-cell memory formation after mild COVID-19. CDR3 length equals 14 residues. The ends were cut back, 1 base at V and 5 bases at J, with 12 bases in the middle. Germline V gene lookup returns CDR1 SGHRS and CDR2 YFSETQ. Study results and caveats: Unconfirmed was the SARS-CoV-2 specificity of second-wave clones that peaked on day 37.

Constant-segment primers were used for 5'RACE, and the resulting TCR alpha and TCR beta cDNA libraries carried sample barcodes and UMIs. In TCRdb, the 5' RACE reads were re-called with MiXCR into one record per CDR3 protein. The sample has approximately 150,000 distinct CDR3 sequences, about 6.1% seen once. The specimen sequenced was PBMCs or a T cell subset sorted from them (not recorded which). This sequence was found in an adult woman who had mild COVID-19 (a few samples of this study predate the infection). Cell type and time point are not known. This chain joins TRBV5-1 and TRBJ2-5, with a possible D match to TRBD1 (6 bases). CDR3 protein: CASSLNGQIETQYF. For the CDR3, the DNA is TGCGCCAGCAGCTTGAACGGACAGATTGAGACCCAGTACTTC. The entire variable domain, with the rest obtained from reference TRBV5-1 and TRBJ2-5, is as follows: KAGVTQTPRYLIKTRGQQVTLSCSPISGHRSVSWYQQTPGQGLQFLFEYFSETQRNKGNFPGRFSGRQFSNSRSEMNVSTLELGDSALYLCASSLNGQIETQYFGPGTRLLVL.